These 20 T cell receptor beta chains share one sample of origin, sequenced in a study of shared clonotypes between healthy human individuals. Clones were sequenced by immunoSEQ multiplex PCR, and TCRdb holds only the in-frame ones, with some missing. The sample has over 2 million clones, 85% to 95% seen once. Material for sequencing was naive CD4+ T cells from PBMCs. Subset meaning: CD45RA+ positively selected. The receptor source for this set is a man aged 18 to 30 in good health. Some clones in this sample may be carry-over from other donors' samples.

The chain joins TRBV19 to TRBJ1-2, with a tentative D call TRBD1 (5 bases). Germline V gene data show CDR1 as LNHDA and CDR2 as SQIVND (reference sequence). The CDR3 is 14 amino acids. Trimming pared 6 bases from V and 5 bases from J, leaving 16 bases between. The CDR3 DNA sequence: TGTGCCAGTAGGAGGGTAGGAGGGGTGTATGGCTACACCTTC. Translation gives CASRRVGGVYGYTF.

The chain carries TRBV5-8 and TRBJ1-3; D call uncertain. The CDR3 is made up of 13 amino acids. V was trimmed by 4 bases and J by 7 bases, leaving 12 bases between them. The V gene's germline CDR1 is SGHTS and CDR2 YDEGEE. DNA of the CDR3: TGTGCCAGCAGCCAAGTCTGGTGGAACACCATATATTTT. Translation: CASSQVWWNTIYF.

The chain is built from TRBV18 and TRBJ2-5; a weak D match, TRBD2 (6 bases). The CDR3 has 13 residues. CDR1 is KGHSH, CDR2 LQKENI, per germline. V shed 6 bases and J shed 3 bases, with 11 bases lying between them. The chain's CDR3 is CASSRGGEETQYF. For the CDR3, the DNA is TGTGCCAGCTCTAGAGGAGGGGAAGAGACCCAGTACTTC.

The gene calls are TRBV25-1 and TRBJ2-6; D may be TRBD1 (6 bases). This CDR3 is built from 15 residues. Germline V gene lookup returns CDR1 MGHDK and CDR2 SYGVNS. V dropped 3 bases and J dropped 4 bases, with 10 bases sitting between them. CDR3 nucleotide sequence: TGTGCCAGCAGTGATTGGGGGCCCGGGGCCAACGTCCTGACTTTC. Residues: CASSDWGPGANVLTF.

This clone has just one count. The rearrangement uses TRBV6-5 and TRBJ1-3; TRBD1 matches at 10 bases. J gave up 5 bases and V 4 bases, and 2 bases lay outside the gene matches. This CDR3 comprises 14 residues. Germline V lookup: CDR1 MNHEY, CDR2 SVGAGI. The CDR3: CASSSTGGRNTIYF. As DNA, the CDR3 is TGTGCCAGCAGTTCGACAGGGGGCCGAAACACCATATATTTT.

V and J are TRBV19 and TRBJ2-7; 8 nucleotides align to TRBD1. Germline V gene data show CDR1 as LNHDA and CDR2 as SQIVND (reference sequence). This CDR3 has 16 residues. The ends lost 5 bases at V and 2 bases at J; junction bases unmatched: 11. CDR3 DNA sequence: TGTGCCAGTAGTCCCTTCGGACAGGGACCTACCTACGAGCAGTACTTC. It codes for CASSPFGQGPTYEQYF. The full variable domain, with the rest looked up from reference TRBV19 and TRBJ2-7, is DGGITQSPKYLFRKEGQNVTLSCEQNLNHDAMYWYRQDPGQGLRLIYYSQIVNDFQKGDIAEGYSVSREKKESFPLTVTSAQKNPTAFYLCASSPFGQGPTYEQYFGPGTRLTVT.

The CDR3 DNA follows: TGTGCCAGCAGTTTAATGGGGCTAGCGGGGTATGAGCAGTTCTTC. Amino acid sequence: CASSLMGLAGYEQFF. The chain recombines TRBV28 with TRBJ2-1; 9 positions match TRBD2. From germline, CDR1 is MDHEN and CDR2 SYDVKM. The V gene end was trimmed by 2 bases and the J gene end by 8 bases; junction bases not matched to a gene: 7. The CDR3 consists of 15 residues.

Concerning this clone itself: At the DNA level, this CDR3 is encoded by other sequences in the same sample as well. The rearrangement links TRBV5-6 to TRBJ1-2, with TRBD1 matching 7 bases. Germline CDR1 reads SGHDT; CDR2 reads YYEEEE. With V trimmed by 4 bases and J by 4 bases, 4 bases remained unmatched. The CDR3 covers 13 residues. The CDR3 DNA reads TGTGCCAGCAGCCGGACAGGTCCCTATGGCTACACCTTC. Protein sequence: CASSRTGPYGYTF. Variable domain in full (rest from reference TRBV5-6 and TRBJ1-2): DAGVTQSPTHLIKTRGQQVTLRCSPKSGHDTVSWYQQALGQGPQFIFQYYEEEERQRGNFPDRFSGHQFPNYSSELNVNALLLGDSALYLCASSRTGPYGYTFGSGTRLTVV.

The genes are TRBV28 and TRBJ1-1; D possibly corresponds to TRBD1 (6 bases). The germline CDR1 and CDR2 sequences are MDHEN and SYDVKM. V lost 6 bases and J 1 base, leaving 15 bases between the germline ends. The CDR3 length is 15 residues. Written as DNA, the CDR3 is TGTGCCAGCAGCCTACCGGGACACCAGAACACTGAAGCTTTCTTT. It specifies CASSLPGHQNTEAFF.

This chain joins TRBV10-3 and TRBJ1-2; maybe TRBD1 (5 bases). Deletions cut 6 bases from V and 2 bases from J, with 7 bases between. From germline, CDR1 is ENHRY and CDR2 SYGVKD. The length of the CDR3 is 12 residues. CDR3 loop: CAISRTNYGYTF. CDR3 sequence (DNA): TGTGCCATCAGCCGGACAAACTATGGCTACACCTTC.

The chain joins TRBV18 to TRBJ2-7, with 11 bases matching TRBD2. The CDR3 consists of 15 residues. Trimming removed 4 bases from V and 2 bases from J; junction bases left unmatched: 4. In germline, CDR1 is KGHSH, CDR2 LQKENI. CDR3 sequence reads: CASSRLAGITYEQYF. The CDR3 region has the DNA TGTGCCAGCTCACGACTAGCGGGAATAACCTACGAGCAGTACTTC.

The rearrangement joins TRBV19 to TRBJ1-2, with D unresolved. The CDR3 runs 15 residues. V was shortened by 3 bases and J by 0 bases, with 11 bases between the two germline ends. CDR1 and CDR2 from the germline V gene are LNHDA and SQIVND (reference sequence). The chain's CDR3 is CASSIGPTPNYGYTF. The CDR3 nucleotides are TGTGCCAGTAGTATCGGTCCTACCCCTAACTATGGCTACACCTTC.

The chain joins TRBV30 to TRBJ1-5; D unclear. Germline V gene lookup returns CDR1 GTSNPN and CDR2 SVGIG (reference sequence). This CDR3 has 12 amino acids. The ends were cut back, 4 bases at V and 10 bases at J, with 14 bases in the middle. As DNA, the CDR3 is TGTGCCTGGAATAGGGTCTTGGGACCCCAGCATTTT. As protein: CAWNRVLGPQHF.

This clone was found once. DNA of the CDR3: TGTGCCAGCAGCCCCAAGCGGGAGTCATCCCATGAGCAGTTCTTC. Protein sequence: CASSPKRESSHEQFF. This sequence joins TRBV7-8 and TRBJ2-1; 8 bases fit TRBD2. Germline trimming cut 5 bases from V and 8 bases from J; bases unmatched to any gene: 11. The CDR3 spans 15 residues. Germline CDR1 reads SGHVS; CDR2 reads FQNEAQ.

The rearrangement links TRBV28 to TRBJ1-3; TRBD1 might be the D (6 bases). In germline, CDR1 is MDHEN, CDR2 SYDVKM. Trimming stripped 7 bases from V and 2 bases from J, with 12 bases between. The CDR3 has 14 residues. In nucleotides, the CDR3 is TGTGCCAGCAAGCAAGCAGGGGCTGGAAACACCATATATTTT. Translating it yields CASKQAGAGNTIYF.

This clone was found a few times. This sequence joins TRBV2 and TRBJ1-1; TRBD1 matches 7 bases. The CDR3 is 14 residues long. CDR1 is SNHLY and CDR2 is FYNNEI in the germline V gene. Trimming cost V 4 bases and J 5 bases; bases outside gene matches: 7. The chain's CDR3 is CASSAQGVETEAFF. The DNA for the CDR3 is TGTGCCAGCAGTGCCCAGGGGGTGGAGACTGAAGCTTTCTTT. Based on the CDR3 plus reference TRBV2 and TRBJ1-1, the full variable domain is EPEVTQTPSHQVTQMGQEVILRCVPISNHLYFYWYRQILGQKVEFLVSFYNNEISEKSEIFDDQFSVERPDGSNFTLKIRSTKLEDSAMYFCASSAQGVETEAFFGQGTRLTVV.

This clone was seen just once. Other DNA variants within this sample encode the same CDR3. V is TRBV6-6 and J is TRBJ2-2; the D is unclear. This CDR3 spans 14 amino acids. The V and J ends lost 7 bases and 2 bases respectively, with 11 bases between them. The germline CDR1 and CDR2 sequences are MNHNY and SVGAGI (reference sequence). For the CDR3, the DNA is TGTGCCAGCATATCTGGGATTAACACCGGGGAGCTGTTTTTT. Its protein product is CASISGINTGELFF.

The rearrangement links TRBV4-1 to TRBJ2-7, with 9 bases identical to TRBD2. J was trimmed by 0 bases and V by 0 bases; bases with no gene match: 6. The CDR3 is made up of 17 amino acids. Germline-derived CDR1 and CDR2 are MGHRA and YSYEKL. The CDR3 protein is CASSQDISGSLSYEQYF. CDR3 nucleotides: TGCGCCAGCAGCCAAGACATTAGCGGGAGTCTCTCCTACGAGCAGTACTTC.

This sequence joins TRBV10-3 and TRBJ2-7; 9 nucleotides align to TRBD1. The germline V gene encodes CDR1 ENHRY and CDR2 SYGVKD. This CDR3 is built from 17 residues. V lost 7 bases, J lost 0 bases, and 13 bases stayed unmatched. CDR3 protein: CAITPQGGQGFSYEQYF. In nucleotides, the CDR3 is TGTGCCATCACTCCTCAGGGGGGACAGGGATTCTCCTACGAGCAGTACTTC.

This clone has just one count. V gene TRBV6-5 combines with J gene TRBJ2-2, with D unresolved. Trimming pared 6 bases from V and 10 bases from J, leaving 9 bases between. Germline lookup yields CDR1 MNHEY and CDR2 SVGAGI. This CDR3 is built from 11 residues. The CDR3 coding sequence is TGTGCCAGCAGCCGTGGACCGGAGCTGTTTTTT. As protein: CASSRGPELFF.